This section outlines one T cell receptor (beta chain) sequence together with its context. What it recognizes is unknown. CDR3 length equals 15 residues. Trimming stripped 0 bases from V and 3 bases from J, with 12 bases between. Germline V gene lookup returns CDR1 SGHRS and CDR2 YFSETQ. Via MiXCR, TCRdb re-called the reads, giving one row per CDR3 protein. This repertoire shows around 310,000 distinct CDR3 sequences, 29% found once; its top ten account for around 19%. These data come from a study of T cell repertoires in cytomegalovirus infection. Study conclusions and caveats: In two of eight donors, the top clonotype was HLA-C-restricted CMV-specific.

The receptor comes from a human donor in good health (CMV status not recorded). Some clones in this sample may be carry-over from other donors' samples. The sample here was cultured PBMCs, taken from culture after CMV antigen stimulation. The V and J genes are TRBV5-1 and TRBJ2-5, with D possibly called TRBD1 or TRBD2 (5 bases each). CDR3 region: CASSLAGTVKETQYF. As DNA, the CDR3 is TGCGCCAGCAGCTTGGCCGGGACGGTAAAAGAGACCCAGTACTTC.